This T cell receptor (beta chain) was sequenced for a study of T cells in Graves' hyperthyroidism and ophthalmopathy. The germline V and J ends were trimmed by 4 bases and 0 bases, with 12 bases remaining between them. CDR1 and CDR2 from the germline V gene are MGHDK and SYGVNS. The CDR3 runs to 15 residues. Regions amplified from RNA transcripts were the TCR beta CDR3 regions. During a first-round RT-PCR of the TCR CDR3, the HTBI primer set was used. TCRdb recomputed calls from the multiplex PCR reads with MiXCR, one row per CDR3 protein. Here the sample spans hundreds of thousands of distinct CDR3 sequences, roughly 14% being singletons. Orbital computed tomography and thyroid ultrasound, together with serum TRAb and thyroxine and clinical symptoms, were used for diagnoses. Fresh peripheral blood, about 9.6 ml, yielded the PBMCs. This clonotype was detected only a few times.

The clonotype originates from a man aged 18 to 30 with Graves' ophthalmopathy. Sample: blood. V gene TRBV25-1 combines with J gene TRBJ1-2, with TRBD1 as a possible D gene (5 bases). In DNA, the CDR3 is TGTGCCAGCAGTGGGGGACGGGGCGCTAACTATGGCTACACCTTC. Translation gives CASSGGRGANYGYTF.